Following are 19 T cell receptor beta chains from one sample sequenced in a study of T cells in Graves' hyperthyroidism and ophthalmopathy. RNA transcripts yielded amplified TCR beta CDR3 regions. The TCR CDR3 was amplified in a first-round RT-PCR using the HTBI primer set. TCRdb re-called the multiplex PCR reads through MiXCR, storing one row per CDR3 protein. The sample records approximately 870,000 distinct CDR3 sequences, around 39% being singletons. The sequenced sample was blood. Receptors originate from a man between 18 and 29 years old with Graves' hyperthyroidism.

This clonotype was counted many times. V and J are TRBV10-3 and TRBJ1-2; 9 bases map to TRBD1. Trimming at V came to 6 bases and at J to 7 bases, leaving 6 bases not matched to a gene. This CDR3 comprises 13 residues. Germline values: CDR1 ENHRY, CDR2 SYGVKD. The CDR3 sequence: CAISPDRGTGYTF. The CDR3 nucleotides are TGTGCCATCAGCCCGGACAGGGGAACTGGCTACACCTTC.

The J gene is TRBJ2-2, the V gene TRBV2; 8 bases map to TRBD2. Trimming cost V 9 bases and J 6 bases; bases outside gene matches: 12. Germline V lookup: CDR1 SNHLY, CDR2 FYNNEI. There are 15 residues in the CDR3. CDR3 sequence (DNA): TGTGCCAGTACCGACATAGCGGGAAGTGCCGGGGAGCTGTTTTTT. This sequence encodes CASTDIAGSAGELFF.

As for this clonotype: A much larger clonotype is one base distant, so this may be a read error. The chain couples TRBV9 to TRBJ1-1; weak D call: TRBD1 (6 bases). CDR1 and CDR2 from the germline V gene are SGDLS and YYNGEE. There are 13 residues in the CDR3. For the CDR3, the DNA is TGTGCCAGCAGCGGCCGGGACATCCGTGGGGCTCTCTTT. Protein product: CASSGRDIRGALF. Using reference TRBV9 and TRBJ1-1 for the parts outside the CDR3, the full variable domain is DSGVTQTPKHLITATGQRVTLRCSPRSGDLSVYWYQQSLDQGLQFLIQYYNGEERAKGNILERFSAQQFPDLHSELNLSSLELGDSALYFCASSGRDIRGALFGQGTRLTVV.

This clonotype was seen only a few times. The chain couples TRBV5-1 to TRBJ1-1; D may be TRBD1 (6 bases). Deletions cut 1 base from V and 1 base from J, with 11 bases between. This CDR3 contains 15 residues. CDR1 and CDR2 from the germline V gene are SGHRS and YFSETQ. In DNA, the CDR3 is TGCGCCAGCAGCTTGCCCGAGGGGGGGAACACTGAAGCTTTCTTT. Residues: CASSLPEGGNTEAFF.

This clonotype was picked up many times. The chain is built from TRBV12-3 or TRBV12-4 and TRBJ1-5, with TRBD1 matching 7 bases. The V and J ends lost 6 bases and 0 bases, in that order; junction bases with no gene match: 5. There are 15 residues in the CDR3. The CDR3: CASSPGQLSNQPQHF. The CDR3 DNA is TGTGCCAGCAGCCCGGGACAGCTTAGCAATCAGCCCCAGCATTTT.

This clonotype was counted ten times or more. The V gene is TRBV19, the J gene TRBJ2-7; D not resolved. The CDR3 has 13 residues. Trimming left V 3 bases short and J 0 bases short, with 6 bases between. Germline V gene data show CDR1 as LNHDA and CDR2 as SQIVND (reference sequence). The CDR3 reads CASSIRHSYEQYF. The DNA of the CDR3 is TGTGCCAGTAGTATCCGGCACTCCTACGAGCAGTACTTC.

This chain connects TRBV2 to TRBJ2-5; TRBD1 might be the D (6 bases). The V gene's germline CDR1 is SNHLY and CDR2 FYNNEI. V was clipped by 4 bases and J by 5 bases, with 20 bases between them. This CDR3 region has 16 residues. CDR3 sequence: CASSARHRDGSETQYF. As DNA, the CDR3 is TGTGCCAGCAGTGCTAGGCACAGGGATGGTTCGGAGACCCAGTACTTC. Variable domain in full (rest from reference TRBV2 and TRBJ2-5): EPEVTQTPSHQVTQMGQEVILRCVPISNHLYFYWYRQILGQKVEFLVSFYNNEISEKSEIFDDQFSVERPDGSNFTLKIRSTKLEDSAMYFCASSARHRDGSETQYFGPGTRLLVL.

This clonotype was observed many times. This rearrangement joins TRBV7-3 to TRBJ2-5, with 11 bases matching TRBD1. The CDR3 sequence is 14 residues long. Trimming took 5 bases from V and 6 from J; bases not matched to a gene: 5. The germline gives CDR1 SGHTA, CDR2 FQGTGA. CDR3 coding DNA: TGTGCCAGCAGCGCAGGACAGGGGGCGAAGACCCAGTACTTC. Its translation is CASSAGQGAKTQYF.

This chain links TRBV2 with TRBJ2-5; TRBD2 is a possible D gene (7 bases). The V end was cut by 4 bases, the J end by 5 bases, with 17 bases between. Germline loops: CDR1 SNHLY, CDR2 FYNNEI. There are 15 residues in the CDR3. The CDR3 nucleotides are TGTGCCAGCAGTGCGGACGGGGGGCGCGGGGAGACCCAGTACTTC. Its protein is CASSADGGRGETQYF.

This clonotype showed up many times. The CDR3 is CASTGLDNSPLHF. CDR3 DNA: TGTGCCAGTACAGGGTTGGATAATTCACCCCTCCACTTT. The V call is TRBV19, the J call TRBJ1-6; D possibly corresponds to TRBD1 (5 bases). Germline CDR1 is LNHDA and CDR2 is SQIVND (reference sequence). CDR3 length: 13 residues. With 7 bases removed from V and 5 bases from J, the gap between germline ends came to 9 bases.

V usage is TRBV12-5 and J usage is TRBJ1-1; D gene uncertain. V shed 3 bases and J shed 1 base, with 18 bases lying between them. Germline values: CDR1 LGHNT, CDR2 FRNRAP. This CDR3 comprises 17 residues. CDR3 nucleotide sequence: TGTGCTAGTGGTTTCCGTACCCTGGGTGGTTCGAACACTGAAGCTTTCTTT. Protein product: CASGFRTLGGSNTEAFF.

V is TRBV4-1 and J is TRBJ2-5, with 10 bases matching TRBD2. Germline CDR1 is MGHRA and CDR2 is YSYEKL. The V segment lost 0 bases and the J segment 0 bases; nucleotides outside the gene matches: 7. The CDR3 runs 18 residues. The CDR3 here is CASSQDPSGGSYQETQYF. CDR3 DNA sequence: TGCGCCAGCAGCCAAGATCCTAGCGGGGGATCGTACCAAGAGACCCAGTACTTC.

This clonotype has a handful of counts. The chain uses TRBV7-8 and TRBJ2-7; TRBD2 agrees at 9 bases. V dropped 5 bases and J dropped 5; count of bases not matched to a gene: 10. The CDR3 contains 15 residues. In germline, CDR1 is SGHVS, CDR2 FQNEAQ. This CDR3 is CASSGGSGRKDEQYF. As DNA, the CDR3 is TGTGCCAGCAGCGGAGGTAGCGGGAGAAAGGACGAGCAGTACTTC.

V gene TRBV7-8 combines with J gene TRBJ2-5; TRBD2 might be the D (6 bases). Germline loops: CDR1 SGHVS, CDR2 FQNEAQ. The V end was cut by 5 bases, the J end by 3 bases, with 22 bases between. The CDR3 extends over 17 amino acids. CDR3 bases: TGTGCCAGCAGCCCTAGGCCAATAACTAGCTTAAAAGAGACCCAGTACTTC. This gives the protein CASSPRPITSLKETQYF.

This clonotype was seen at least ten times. DNA for the CDR3: TGTGCCAGCAGCGTAGAAGTCACCAAGAATGAAAAACTGTTTTTT. Encoded protein: CASSVEVTKNEKLFF. J is TRBJ1-4 and V is TRBV9; no reliable D call. The germline gives CDR1 SGDLS, CDR2 YYNGEE. The ends were cut back, 0 bases at V and 5 bases at J, with 11 bases in the middle. The CDR3 spans 15 residues.

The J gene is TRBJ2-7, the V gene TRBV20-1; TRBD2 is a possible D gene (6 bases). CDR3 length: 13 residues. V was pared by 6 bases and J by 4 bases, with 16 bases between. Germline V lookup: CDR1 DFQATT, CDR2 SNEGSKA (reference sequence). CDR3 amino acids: CSALGGGGYEQYF. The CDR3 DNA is TGCAGTGCCCTCGGGGGTGGGGGGTACGAGCAGTACTTC.

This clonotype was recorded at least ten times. CDR3 region: CASGDGFNSPLHF. The CDR3 DNA follows: TGTGCCAGCGGGGACGGTTTCAATTCACCCCTCCACTTT. The genes are TRBV9 and TRBJ1-6; tentatively, D is TRBD1 (5 bases). CDR3 size: 13 residues. V lost 7 bases and J lost 7, with 12 bases in between. The germline V gene has CDR1 SGDLS and CDR2 YYNGEE. Drawing the rest from reference TRBV9 and TRBJ1-6, the complete variable domain is DSGVTQTPKHLITATGQRVTLRCSPRSGDLSVYWYQQSLDQGLQFLIQYYNGEERAKGNILERFSAQQFPDLHSELNLSSLELGDSALYFCASGDGFNSPLHFGNGTRLTVT.

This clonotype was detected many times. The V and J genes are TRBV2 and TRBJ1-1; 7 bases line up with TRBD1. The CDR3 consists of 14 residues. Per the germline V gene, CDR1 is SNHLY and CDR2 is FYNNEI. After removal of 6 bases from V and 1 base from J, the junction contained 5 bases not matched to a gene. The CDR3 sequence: CASRQRQGNTEAFF. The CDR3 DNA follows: TGTGCCAGCAGGCAACGACAGGGGAACACTGAAGCTTTCTTT.

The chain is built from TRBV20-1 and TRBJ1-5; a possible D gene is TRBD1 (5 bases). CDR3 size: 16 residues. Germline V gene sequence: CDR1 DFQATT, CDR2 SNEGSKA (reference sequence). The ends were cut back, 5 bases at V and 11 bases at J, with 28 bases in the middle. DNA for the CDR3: TGCAGTGCTTCACAACCTCGACTAGCGGGGGGGGAGACCCAGCATTTT. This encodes CSASQPRLAGGETQHF.